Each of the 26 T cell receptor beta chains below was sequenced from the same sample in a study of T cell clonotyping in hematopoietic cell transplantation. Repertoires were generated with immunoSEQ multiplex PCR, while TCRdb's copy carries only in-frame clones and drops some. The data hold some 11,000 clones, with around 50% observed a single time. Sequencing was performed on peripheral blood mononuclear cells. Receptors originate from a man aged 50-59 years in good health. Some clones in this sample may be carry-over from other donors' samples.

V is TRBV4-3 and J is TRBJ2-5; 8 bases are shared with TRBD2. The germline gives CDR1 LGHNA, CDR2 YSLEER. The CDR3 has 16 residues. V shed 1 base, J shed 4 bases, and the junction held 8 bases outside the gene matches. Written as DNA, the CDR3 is TGCGCCAGCAGCCAAGTCAATGCGGGAGGAGGAGAGACCCAGTACTTC. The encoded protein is CASSQVNAGGGETQYF.

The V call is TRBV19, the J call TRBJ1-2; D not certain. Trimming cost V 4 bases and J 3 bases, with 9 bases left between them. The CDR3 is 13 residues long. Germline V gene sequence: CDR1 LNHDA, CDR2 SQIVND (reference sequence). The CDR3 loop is CASSNWVDYGYTF. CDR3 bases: TGTGCCAGTAGTAACTGGGTGGACTATGGCTACACCTTC.

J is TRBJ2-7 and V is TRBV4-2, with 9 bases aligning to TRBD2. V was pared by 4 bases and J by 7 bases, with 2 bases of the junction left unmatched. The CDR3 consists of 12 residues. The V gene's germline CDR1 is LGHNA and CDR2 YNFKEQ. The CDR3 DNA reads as TGTGCCAGCAGCCGGACTAGCGAAGAGCAGTACTTC. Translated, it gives CASSRTSEEQYF.

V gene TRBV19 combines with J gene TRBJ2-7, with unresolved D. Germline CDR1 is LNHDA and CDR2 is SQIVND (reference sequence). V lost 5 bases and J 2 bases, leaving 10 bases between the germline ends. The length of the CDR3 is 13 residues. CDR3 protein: CASSHLGTYEQYF. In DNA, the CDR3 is TGTGCCAGTAGTCATTTAGGTACCTACGAGCAGTACTTC.

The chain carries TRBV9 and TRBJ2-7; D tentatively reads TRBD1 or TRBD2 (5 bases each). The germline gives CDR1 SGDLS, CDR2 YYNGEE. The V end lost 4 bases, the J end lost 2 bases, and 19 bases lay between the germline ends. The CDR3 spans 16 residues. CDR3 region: CASSPQSGTVPYEQYF. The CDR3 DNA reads TGTGCCAGCAGCCCCCAGTCCGGGACCGTCCCCTACGAGCAGTACTTC.

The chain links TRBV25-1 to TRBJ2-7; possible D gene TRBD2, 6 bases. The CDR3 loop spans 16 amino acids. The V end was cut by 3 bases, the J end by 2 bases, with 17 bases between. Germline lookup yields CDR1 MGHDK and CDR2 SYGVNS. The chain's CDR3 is CASSEGGRGIPYEQYF. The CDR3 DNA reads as TGTGCCAGCAGTGAGGGGGGACGAGGAATCCCCTACGAGCAGTACTTC.

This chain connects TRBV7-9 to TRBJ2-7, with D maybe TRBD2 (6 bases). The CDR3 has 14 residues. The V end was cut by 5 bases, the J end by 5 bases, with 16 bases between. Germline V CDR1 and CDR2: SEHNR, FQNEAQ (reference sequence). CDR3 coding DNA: TGTGCCAGCAGCGCGTGGGGGGTGAGCGACGAGCAGTACTTC. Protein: CASSAWGVSDEQYF.

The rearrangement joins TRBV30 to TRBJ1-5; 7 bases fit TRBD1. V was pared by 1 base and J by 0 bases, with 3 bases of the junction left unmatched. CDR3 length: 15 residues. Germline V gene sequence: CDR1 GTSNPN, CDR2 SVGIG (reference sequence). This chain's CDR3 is CAWSGQGDSNQPQHF. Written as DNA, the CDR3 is TGTGCCTGGAGTGGGCAGGGGGATAGCAATCAGCCCCAGCATTTT. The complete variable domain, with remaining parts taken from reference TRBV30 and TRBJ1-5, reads SQTIHQWPATLVQPVGSPLSLECTVEGTSNPNLYWYRQAAGRGLQLLFYSVGIGQISSEVPQNLSASRPQDRQFILSSKKLLLSDSGFYLCAWSGQGDSNQPQHFGDGTRLSIL.

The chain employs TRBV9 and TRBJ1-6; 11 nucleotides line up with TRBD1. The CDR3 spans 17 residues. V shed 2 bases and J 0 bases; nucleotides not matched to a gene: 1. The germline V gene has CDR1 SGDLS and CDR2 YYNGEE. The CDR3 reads CASSVGTGGSYNSPLHF. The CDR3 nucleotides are TGTGCCAGCAGCGTCGGGACAGGGGGCTCCTATAATTCACCCCTCCACTTT.

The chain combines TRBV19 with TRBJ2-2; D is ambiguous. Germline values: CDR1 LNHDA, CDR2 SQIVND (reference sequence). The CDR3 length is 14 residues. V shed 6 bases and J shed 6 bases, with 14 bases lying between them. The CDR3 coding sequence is TGTGCCAGTAGATCGGCGAGGAGCGCCGGGGAGCTGTTTTTT. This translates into CASRSARSAGELFF.

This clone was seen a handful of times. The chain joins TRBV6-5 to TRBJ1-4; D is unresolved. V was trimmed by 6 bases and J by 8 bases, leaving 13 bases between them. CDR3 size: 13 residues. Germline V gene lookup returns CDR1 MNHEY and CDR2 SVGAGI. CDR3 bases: TGTGCCAGCAGCGGCCCGATTCGGGAAAAACTGTTTTTT. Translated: CASSGPIREKLFF.

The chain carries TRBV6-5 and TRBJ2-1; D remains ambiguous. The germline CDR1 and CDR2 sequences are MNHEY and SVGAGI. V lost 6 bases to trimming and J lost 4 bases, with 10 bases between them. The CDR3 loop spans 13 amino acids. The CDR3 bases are TGTGCCAGCAGGCCCCGGGCATACAATGAGCAGTTCTTC. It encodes CASRPRAYNEQFF.

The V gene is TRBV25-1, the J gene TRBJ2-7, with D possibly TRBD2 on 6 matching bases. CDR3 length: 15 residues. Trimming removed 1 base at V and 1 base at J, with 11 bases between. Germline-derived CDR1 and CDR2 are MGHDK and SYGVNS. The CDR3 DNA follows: TGTGCCAGCAGTGAATTTTCGGCGGGGTCCTACGAGCAGTACTTC. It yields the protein CASSEFSAGSYEQYF.

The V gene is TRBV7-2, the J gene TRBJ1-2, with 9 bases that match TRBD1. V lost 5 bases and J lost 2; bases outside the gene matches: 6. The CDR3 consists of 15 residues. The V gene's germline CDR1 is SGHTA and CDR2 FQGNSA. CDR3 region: CASSTYRGRNYGYTF. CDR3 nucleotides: TGTGCCAGCAGCACCTACAGGGGGCGCAACTATGGCTACACCTTC. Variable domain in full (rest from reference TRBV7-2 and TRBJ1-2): GAGVSQSPSNKVTEKGKDVELRCDPISGHTALYWYRQSLGQGLEFLIYFQGNSAPDKSGLPSDRFSAERTGGSVSTLTIQRTQQEDSAVYLCASSTYRGRNYGYTFGSGTRLTVV.

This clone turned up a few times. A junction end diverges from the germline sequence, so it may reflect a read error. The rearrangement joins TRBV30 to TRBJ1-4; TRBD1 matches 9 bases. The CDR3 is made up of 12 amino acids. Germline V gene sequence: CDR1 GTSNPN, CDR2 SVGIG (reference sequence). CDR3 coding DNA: TGCTGTGCGGGACAGGGCAATGAAAAACTGTTTTTT. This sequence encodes CCAGQGNEKLFF.

CDR3 in amino acids: CASRAYQETQYF. The CDR3 bases are TGTGCCAGCAGGGCTTACCAAGAGACCCAGTACTTC. The V call is TRBV25-1, the J call TRBJ2-5; D is undetermined. V was trimmed by 6 bases and J by 0 bases, leaving 5 bases between them. The germline V gene encodes CDR1 MGHDK and CDR2 SYGVNS. The CDR3 spans 12 residues.

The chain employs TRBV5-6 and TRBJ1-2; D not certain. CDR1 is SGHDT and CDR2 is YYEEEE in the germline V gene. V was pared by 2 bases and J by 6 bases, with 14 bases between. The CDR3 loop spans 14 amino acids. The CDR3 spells CASSFTTGFDGYTF. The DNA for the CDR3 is TGTGCCAGCAGCTTTACCACGGGGTTCGATGGCTACACCTTC.

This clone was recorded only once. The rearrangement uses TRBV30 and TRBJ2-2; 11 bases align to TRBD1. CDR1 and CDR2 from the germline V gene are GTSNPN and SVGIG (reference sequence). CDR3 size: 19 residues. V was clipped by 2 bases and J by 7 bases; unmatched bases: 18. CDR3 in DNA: TGTGCCTGGAGTCACCACGCCTACATCGGACAGGGGGCCGACGGGGAGCTGTTTTTT. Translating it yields CAWSHHAYIGQGADGELFF.

CDR3 protein: CASSEARGADGYTF. The CDR3 region has the DNA TGTGCCAGCAGTGAAGCGCGTGGGGCTGATGGCTACACCTTC. The chain recombines TRBV6-1 with TRBJ1-2, with D perhaps TRBD1 (5 bases). The CDR3 consists of 14 residues. Germline V CDR1 and CDR2: MNHNS, SASEGT. The germline V and J ends were trimmed by 0 bases and 6 bases, with 11 bases remaining between them.

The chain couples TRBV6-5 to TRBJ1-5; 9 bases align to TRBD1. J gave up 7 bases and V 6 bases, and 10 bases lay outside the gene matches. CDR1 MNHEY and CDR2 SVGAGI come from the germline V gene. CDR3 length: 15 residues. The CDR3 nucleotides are TGTGCCAGCAGGCCTGGGGGGACAGGGAGCCAGCCCCAGCATTTT. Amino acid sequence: CASRPGGTGSQPQHF.

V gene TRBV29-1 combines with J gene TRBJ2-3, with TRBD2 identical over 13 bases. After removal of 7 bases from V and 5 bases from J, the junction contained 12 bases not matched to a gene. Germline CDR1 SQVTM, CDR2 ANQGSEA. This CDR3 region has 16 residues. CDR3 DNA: TGCAGCGCTGACAGGCCGGGACTAGCGGGGCTAGATACGCAGTATTTT. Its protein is CSADRPGLAGLDTQYF.

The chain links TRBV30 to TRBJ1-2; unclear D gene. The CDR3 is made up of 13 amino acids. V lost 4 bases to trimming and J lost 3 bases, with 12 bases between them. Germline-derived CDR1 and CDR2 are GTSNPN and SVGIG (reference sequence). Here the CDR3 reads CAWIPSPDYGYTF. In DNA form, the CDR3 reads TGTGCCTGGATCCCCTCCCCGGACTATGGCTACACCTTC.

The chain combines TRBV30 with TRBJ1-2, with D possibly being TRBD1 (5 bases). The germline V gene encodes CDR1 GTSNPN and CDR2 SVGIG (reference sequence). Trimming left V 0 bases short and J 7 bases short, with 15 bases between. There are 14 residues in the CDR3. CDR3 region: CAWSVGTMDGGYTF. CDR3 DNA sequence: TGTGCCTGGAGTGTAGGGACGATGGATGGTGGCTACACCTTC.

CDR3: CASSLLGGVTQYF. CDR3 nucleotide sequence: TGTGCCAGCAGTTTACTCGGGGGTGTGACCCAGTACTTC. V usage is TRBV27 and J usage is TRBJ2-5; D perhaps matches TRBD2 (6 bases). The CDR3 loop spans 13 amino acids. Germline CDR1 is MNHEY and CDR2 is SMNVEV (reference sequence). The V end lost 2 bases, the J end lost 7 bases, and 11 bases lay between the germline ends.

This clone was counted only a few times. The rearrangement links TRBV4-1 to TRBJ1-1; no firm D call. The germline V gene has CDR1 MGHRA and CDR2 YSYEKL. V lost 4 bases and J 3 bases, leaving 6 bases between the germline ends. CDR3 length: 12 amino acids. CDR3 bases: TGCGCCAGCAGCCGCGGGGACACTGAAGCTTTCTTT. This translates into CASSRGDTEAFF.

The CDR3 DNA follows: TGTGCCAGCAGCTTGGACAGGCCCTCTGGGGCCAACGTCCTGACTTTC. This codes for CASSLDRPSGANVLTF. This rearrangement joins TRBV7-2 to TRBJ2-6; 7 positions agree with TRBD1. CDR3 size: 16 residues. The trim removed 3 bases at V and 0 bases at J, leaving 2 bases unmatched. CDR1 is SGHTA, CDR2 FQGNSA, per germline.